This TCR beta chain was sequenced for a study of CD8 T cells in ankylosing spondylitis (dated by TCRdb to about 2017). About the investigation overall: To find TCR variants linked to disease, the study profiled T cell receptor beta repertoires in ankylosing spondylitis patients and healthy donors. The full study cohort was made up of approximately 27 ankylosing spondylitis patients and about a hundred healthy donors. Peripheral blood samples were taken, and synovial fluid was additionally collected from ankylosing spondylitis patients.

A word on this clonotype: Its antigen target is currently unknown. The record has no base qualities; no much larger clone is one base away.

Including the terminal cysteine and phenylalanine, the CDR3 comprises 13 residues. CDR3 DNA only is kept here, 39 bases in frame from base 1. The V end gives up 6 bases and the J end 4 bases, leaving 6 bases in the junction not matched to a gene. Via the germline V gene (reference sequence), CDR1 is DFQATT and CDR2 SNEGSKA. Results the study describes overall, beyond this receptor: The disease-linked clones were reported as significantly enriched in matched synovial fluid samples from ankylosing spondylitis patients. Some TCR beta motif variants had previously been reported in synovial fluid and blood of reactive arthritis patients, which suggested common disease-initiation mechanisms. The disease-linked clones showed a CD8+ phenotype and occurred at relatively low frequencies in peripheral blood. A TCR beta motif made up of several highly homologous amino acid variants appeared to be characteristic of blood from ankylosing spondylitis patients.

The sequencer was an Illumina HiSeq 2500. TCR beta libraries were prepared by quantitative 5'-RACE with molecular barcodes. Per the source publication's procedure: A new computational method, built on a probabilistic model of VDJ rearrangement, was used to identify disease-linked TCR variants. TCRdb handled the public reads itself, with Q25 trimming in fastp and clone calling in MiXCR, and kept productive beta chains. Every distinct CDR3 protein forms one entry, paired with its most common genes and DNA. These V and J calls are TCRdb output, not the study's own analysis. Present in this sample are 120,000 or so distinct CDR3 sequences, roughly an eighth of which were seen just once. The ten largest clones represent almost 3% of the sample.

Specimen: blood, either unsorted or a sorted T cell fraction (not recorded which). This sequence uses TRBV20-1 and TRBJ1-1; 9 middle bases align to TRBD1. This receptor was taken from a female donor with ankylosing spondylitis or in good health (not recorded which). The bases read TGCAGTGCCACGACAGGGGGTGGCACTGAAGCTTTCTTT. Translated, this is CSATTGGGTEAFF.